These 2 T cell receptor beta chains originate from one sample sequenced in a study of regulatory T cells in long-lasting Graves disease (dated by TCRdb to about 2021). Library creation used multiplex PCR. The sequencer was an Illumina HiSeq 4000. iRepertoire HTBI primers and Arm-PCR amplification of CDR3 regions were used to construct TCR beta libraries. TCRdb took the public reads, trimmed them with fastp at Q25, ran MiXCR for clone calling and kept in-frame beta chains. Each entry merges the rows of one CDR3 protein and shows their most common DNA and genes. This sample has 400,000 to 500,000 distinct CDR3 sequences in its table, and about a sixth of those were observed once. The ten largest clones add up to about 23% of the sample. Explained via the paper, the time point label denotes: newly diagnosed GD, antithyroid drugs for less than 3 months. For both TCR sequencing and RNA sequencing, RNA was extracted from PBMCs using TRIzol.

The sample also formed part of further work on T cells in Graves' hyperthyroidism and ophthalmopathy.

The sample in question was peripheral blood mononuclear cells (PBMCs), obtained at new diagnosis, from a patient treated with antithyroid drugs. These TCRs come from a woman between 18 and 30 years old with Graves disease. Donor details come from another sample of the same person, matched by shared clones.

This clonotype was counted only a few times. This chain links TRBV19 with TRBJ2-7; tentative D call: TRBD2 (6 bases). CDR1 and CDR2 (germline): LNHDA, SQIVND (reference sequence). Between the trimmed V and J ends, which lost 5 bases and 4 bases, there was a span of 18 bases. This CDR3 is 15 amino acids long. This CDR3 is CASSVPGLREYEQYF. CDR3 DNA sequence: TGTGCCAGTAGTGTTCCGGGACTGAGAGAATACGAGCAGTACTTC. Full variable domain (missing parts from reference TRBV19 and TRBJ2-7): DGGITQSPKYLFRKEGQNVTLSCEQNLNHDAMYWYRQDPGQGLRLIYYSQIVNDFQKGDIAEGYSVSREKKESFPLTVTSAQKNPTAFYLCASSVPGLREYEQYFGPGTRLTVT.

Turning to this clonotype: Being one base from a much bigger clone, this may be a read error. The chain uses TRBV24-1 and TRBJ1-1; tentatively, D is TRBD1 (5 bases). The CDR3 has 14 amino acids. The germline V gene encodes CDR1 KGHDR and CDR2 SFDVKD. CDR3 coding DNA: TGTGCCACCAGTTCATCTGGGGGAAACACTGGAGCTTTCTTT. Amino acid sequence: CATSSSGGNTGAFF.